This entry is about one TCR beta chain. Antigen: not known. The sample belongs to a study of cytomegalovirus exposure and HLA in healthy donors. Findings and limits, study-wide: Later analysis associated a missense DCLRE1C variant with TCR beta V- and J-gene trimming.

A multiplex PCR was run with 60 Vbeta primers and 13 Jbeta primers. In the authors' workflow: In a later analysis, around 11 million of some 80 million unique beta chains occurred in at least two donors. This table comes from immunoSEQ multiplex PCR, and its TCRdb copy is limited to in-frame clones, with some not included. V, J and clone size are those of that table, while D and trimming were read from the DNA. The profile covers around 150,000 clones, with 60% to 85% appearing a single time and about 1.5% taken by the ten largest. The CDR3 has 15 amino acids. J was trimmed by 2 bases and V by 5 bases; bases with no gene match: 4. CDR1 is MDHEN and CDR2 is SYDVKM in the germline V gene.

The receptor was isolated from a young woman in good health and CMV-seronegative. The sequencing sample was made of PBMCs. The gene calls are TRBV28 and TRBJ2-1; 9 bases are a match to TRBD2. The CDR3 DNA sequence: TGTGCCAGCAGTGGCCGCGGGGGGGCCTACAATGAGCAGTTCTTC. It encodes CASSGRGGAYNEQFF.